Below, 10 T cell receptor beta chains from the same sample are listed, as sequenced in a study of cytotoxic CD8 clonotypes in ibrutinib-treated CLL (dated by TCRdb to about 2021). The time point label of this sample denotes: approximately 2 years on ibrutinib. Library preparation employed the immunoSEQ multiplex PCR assay. The immuneACCESS repertoire file appears here via TCRdb, limited to in-frame rearrangements. These files lack a portion of the clones; in checked studies, under half of the deficit traces to unresolved V genes, and the cause of the others is not known. The sample table contains over 100,000 clones; only one count was recorded for about 53% of them. The ten largest clones capture 37% of the sample. Sequences were derived from PBMCs, sampled after 24 months of ibrutinib treatment. The receptors were gathered from a human donor with chronic lymphocytic leukemia.

This clone was picked up one time. This rearrangement joins TRBV30 to TRBJ2-7, with D hard to call. Per germline, CDR1 GTSNPN and CDR2 SVGIG (reference sequence). The CDR3 is made up of 12 amino acids. The ends were cut back, 0 bases at V and 4 bases at J, with 7 bases in the middle. The CDR3 DNA is TGTGCCTGGAGTGTATCGGATTACGAGCAGTACTTC. Translating it yields CAWSVSDYEQYF.

This chain joins TRBV5-1 and TRBJ2-7, with 11 nucleotides matching TRBD2. V lost 6 bases to trimming and J lost 1 base; unmatched junction nucleotides: 3. The CDR3 extends over 14 amino acids. Germline CDR1 reads SGHRS; CDR2 reads YFSETQ. This CDR3 is CASKASGGSYEQYF. As DNA, the CDR3 is TGCGCCAGCAAAGCTAGCGGGGGGTCCTACGAGCAGTACTTC. The whole variable domain, remainder taken from reference TRBV5-1 and TRBJ2-7, is KAGVTQTPRYLIKTRGQQVTLSCSPISGHRSVSWYQQTPGQGLQFLFEYFSETQRNKGNFPGRFSGRQFSNSRSEMNVSTLELGDSALYLCASKASGGSYEQYFGPGTRLTVT.

The chain links TRBV5-6 to TRBJ2-2; tentatively, D is TRBD1 (5 bases). CDR1 and CDR2 from the germline V gene are SGHDT and YYEEEE. V was pared by 0 bases and J by 5 bases, with 14 bases between. CDR3 length equals 16 residues. Here the CDR3 reads CASSLAGRPGTGELFF. CDR3 nucleotides: TGTGCCAGCAGCTTGGCAGGGCGGCCTGGGACCGGGGAGCTGTTTTTT.

The chain has TRBV2 and TRBJ2-6; TRBD1 aligns across 8 bases. J gave up 0 bases and V 5 bases, and 6 bases lay outside the gene matches. This CDR3 has 17 amino acids. Per germline, CDR1 SNHLY and CDR2 FYNNEI. The CDR3: CASSRQGPSSGANVLTF. CDR3 coding DNA: TGTGCCAGCAGTCGACAGGGGCCAAGCTCTGGGGCCAACGTCCTGACTTTC.

The chain links TRBV30 to TRBJ1-2; unclear D gene. The V and J ends lost 3 bases and 0 bases respectively, with 8 bases between them. CDR3 size: 13 residues. Germline values: CDR1 GTSNPN, CDR2 SVGIG (reference sequence). CDR3 bases: TGTGCCTGGAGCTTCCAACCTAACTATGGCTACACCTTC. Its translation is CAWSFQPNYGYTF.

The chain couples TRBV5-1 to TRBJ2-7; no reliable D call. With 2 bases removed from V and 5 bases from J, the gap between germline ends came to 8 bases. Germline CDR1 reads SGHRS; CDR2 reads YFSETQ. This CDR3 is 12 amino acids long. In DNA form, the CDR3 reads TGCGCCAGCAGCTTTAGTCTGCACGAGCAGTACTTC. This encodes CASSFSLHEQYF.

This sequence joins TRBV9 and TRBJ2-2; D unclear. Per germline, CDR1 SGDLS and CDR2 YYNGEE. The CDR3 length is 11 residues. V lost 2 bases and J lost 6, with 2 bases in between. The CDR3 DNA is TGTGCCAGCAGCGTGTCCGGGGAGCTGTTTTTT. Translated: CASSVSGELFF.

This clone was counted a single time. J is TRBJ2-1 and V is TRBV2; maybe TRBD1 (5 bases). The CDR3 is made up of 15 amino acids. Germline loops: CDR1 SNHLY, CDR2 FYNNEI. The V end was cut by 7 bases, the J end by 5 bases, with 18 bases between. CDR3 sequence (DNA): TGTGCCAGCATAGGGGTGACAAGCGATGACAATGAGCAGTTCTTC. Amino acids: CASIGVTSDDNEQFF.

This clone came up a few times. This chain connects TRBV25-1 to TRBJ1-3; the D gene is possibly TRBD1 (6 bases). In germline, CDR1 is MGHDK, CDR2 SYGVNS. The CDR3 is 14 residues long. Between the trimmed V and J ends, which lost 3 bases and 2 bases, there was a span of 8 bases. The CDR3 is CASSDGGPGNTIYF. DNA of the CDR3: TGTGCCAGCAGTGACGGGGGCCCTGGAAACACCATATATTTT. The complete variable domain, with remaining parts taken from reference TRBV25-1 and TRBJ1-3, reads EADIYQTPRYLVIGTGKKITLECSQTMGHDKMYWYQQDPGMELHLIHYSYGVNSTEKGDLSSESTVSRIRTEHFPLTLESARPSHTSQYLCASSDGGPGNTIYFGEGSWLTVV.

This chain uses TRBV5-1 with TRBJ2-3; weak D call: TRBD1 (5 bases). Germline lookup yields CDR1 SGHRS and CDR2 YFSETQ. The CDR3 extends over 18 amino acids. Deletions cut 3 bases from V and 0 bases from J, with 20 bases between. The CDR3 loop is CASSSFPVGHPSTDTQYF. DNA for the CDR3: TGCGCCAGCAGCTCTTTTCCGGTGGGGCACCCAAGCACAGATACGCAGTATTTT.